This TCR beta chain was captured in a study of CD8 T cells in ankylosing spondylitis. Study-level findings and limits: Matched ankylosing spondylitis synovial fluid reportedly contained a significantly enriched population of disease-linked clones. Clones linked with disease were CD8+ and fairly uncommon in the peripheral blood. Roughly eight highly homologous variants formed a TCR beta motif that appeared characteristic of ankylosing spondylitis blood.

MiXCR was run by TCRdb on the 5' RACE reads, yielding one entry per CDR3 protein. The sample carries roughly 670,000 distinct CDR3 sequences, around 17% recorded once. This clonotype was found a few times. Its antigen is undetermined. Per germline, CDR1 MNHEY and CDR2 SVGAGI. The CDR3 totals 15 residues. V lost 0 bases, J lost 2 bases, and 9 bases lay in between. The sequenced sample was blood, either unsorted or a sorted T cell fraction (not recorded which). The chain uses TRBV6-5 and TRBJ2-3; the D call may be TRBD1 or TRBD2 (6 bases each). The origin of this receptor is a male donor with ankylosing spondylitis. CDR3 sequence reads: CASSYSWGATDTQYF. As DNA, the CDR3 is TGTGCCAGCAGTTACTCATGGGGGGCCACAGATACGCAGTATTTT.